The present TCR beta chain was sequenced within a study of cytomegalovirus exposure and HLA in healthy donors. For this clone: What it binds is not known.

Sequencing used immunoSEQ multiplex PCR; TCRdb keeps in-frame clones, though not all of them. This table holds about 160,000 clones, almost 85% found once. The CDR3 is 12 amino acids. Germline CDR1 is SGHNT and CDR2 is YYREEE (reference sequence). Germline trimming cut 3 bases from V and 5 bases from J; bases unmatched to any gene: 0. Whole-study findings and limits: The authors listed 150 or so TCR beta chains as cytomegalovirus-associated. Later, an analysis found that TCR clusters from the first cohort tended to co-occur in the 120 or so validation repertoires.

The TCR sequence derives from a man aged 25-40 years in good health and CMV-seropositive. J is TRBJ2-5 and V is TRBV5-4, with 8 bases identical to TRBD2. The sample consisted of PBMCs. CDR3 DNA: TGTGCCAGCAGCTCTAGCGGGGAGACCCAGTACTTC. Its protein product is CASSSSGETQYF.